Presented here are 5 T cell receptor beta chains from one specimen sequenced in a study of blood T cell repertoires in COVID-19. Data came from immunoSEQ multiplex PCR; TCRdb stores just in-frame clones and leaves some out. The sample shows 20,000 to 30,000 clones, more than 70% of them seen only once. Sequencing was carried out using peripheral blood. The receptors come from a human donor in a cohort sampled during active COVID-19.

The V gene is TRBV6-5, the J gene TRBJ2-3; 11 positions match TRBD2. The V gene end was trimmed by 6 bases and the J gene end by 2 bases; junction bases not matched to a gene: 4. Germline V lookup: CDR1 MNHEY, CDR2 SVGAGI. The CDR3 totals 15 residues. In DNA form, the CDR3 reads TGTGCCAGCAGCCAACTAGCGGGGGTCACAGATACGCAGTATTTT. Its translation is CASSQLAGVTDTQYF.

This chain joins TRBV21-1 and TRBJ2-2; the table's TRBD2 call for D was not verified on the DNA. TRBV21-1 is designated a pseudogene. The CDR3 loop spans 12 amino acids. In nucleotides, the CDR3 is TGTGCCAGCAGCTCCGGGAGTGGGGAGCTGTTTTTT. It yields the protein CASSSGSGELFF.

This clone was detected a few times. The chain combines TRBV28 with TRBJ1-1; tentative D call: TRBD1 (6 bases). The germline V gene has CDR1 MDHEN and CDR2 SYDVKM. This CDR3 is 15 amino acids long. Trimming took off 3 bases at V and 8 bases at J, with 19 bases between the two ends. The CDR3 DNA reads TGTGCCAGCAGTTTGCAGGGGCGCACCCTACCGGAAGCTTTCTTT. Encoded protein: CASSLQGRTLPEAFF.

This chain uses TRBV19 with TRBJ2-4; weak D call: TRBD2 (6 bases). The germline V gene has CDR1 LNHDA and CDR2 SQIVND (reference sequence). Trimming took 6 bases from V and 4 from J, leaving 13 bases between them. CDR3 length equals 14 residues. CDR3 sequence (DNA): TGTGCCAGTAGCGACGTGGGAGGAAAAAACATTCAGTACTTC. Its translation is CASSDVGGKNIQYF.

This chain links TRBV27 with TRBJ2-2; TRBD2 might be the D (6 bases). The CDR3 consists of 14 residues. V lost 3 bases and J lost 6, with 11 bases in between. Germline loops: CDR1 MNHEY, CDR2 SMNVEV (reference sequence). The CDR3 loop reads CASSFDRRAGELFF. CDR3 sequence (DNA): TGTGCCAGCAGTTTTGATAGGAGGGCCGGGGAGCTGTTTTTT.